The source of this T cell receptor (beta chain) is a study of T cell repertoires in ileal Crohn's disease. The CDR3 covers 15 residues. CDR1 is SGHRS and CDR2 is YFSETQ in the germline V gene. J was trimmed by 2 bases and V by 3 bases; bases with no gene match: 2. TCRdb keeps only in-frame clones here, not all; method: immunoSEQ multiplex PCR. Of around 16,000 clones in the sample, about 60% were seen once. Only one count was recorded for this clone. The sequencing input was ileal tissue. The rearrangement links TRBV5-1 to TRBJ2-7; 13 bases align to TRBD2. The receptor was derived from an adult with Crohn's disease. CDR3 amino acids: CASSYTSGRAYEQYF. CDR3 bases: TGCGCCAGCAGCTACACTAGCGGGAGGGCCTACGAGCAGTACTTC.